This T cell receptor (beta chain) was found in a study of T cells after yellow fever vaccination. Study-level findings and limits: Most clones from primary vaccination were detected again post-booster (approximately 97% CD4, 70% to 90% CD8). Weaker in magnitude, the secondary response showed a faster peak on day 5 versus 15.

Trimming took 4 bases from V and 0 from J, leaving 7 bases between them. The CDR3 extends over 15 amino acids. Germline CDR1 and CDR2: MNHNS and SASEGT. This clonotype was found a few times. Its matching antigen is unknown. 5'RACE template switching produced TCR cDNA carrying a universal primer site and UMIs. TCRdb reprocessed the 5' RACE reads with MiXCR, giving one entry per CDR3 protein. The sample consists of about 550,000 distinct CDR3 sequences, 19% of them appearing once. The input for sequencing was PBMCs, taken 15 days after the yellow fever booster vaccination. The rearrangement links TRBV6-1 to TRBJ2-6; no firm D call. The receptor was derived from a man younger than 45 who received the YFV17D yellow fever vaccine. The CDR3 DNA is TGTGCCAGCAGTGGTCGTGGCTCTGGGGCCAACGTCCTGACTTTC. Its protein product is CASSGRGSGANVLTF.